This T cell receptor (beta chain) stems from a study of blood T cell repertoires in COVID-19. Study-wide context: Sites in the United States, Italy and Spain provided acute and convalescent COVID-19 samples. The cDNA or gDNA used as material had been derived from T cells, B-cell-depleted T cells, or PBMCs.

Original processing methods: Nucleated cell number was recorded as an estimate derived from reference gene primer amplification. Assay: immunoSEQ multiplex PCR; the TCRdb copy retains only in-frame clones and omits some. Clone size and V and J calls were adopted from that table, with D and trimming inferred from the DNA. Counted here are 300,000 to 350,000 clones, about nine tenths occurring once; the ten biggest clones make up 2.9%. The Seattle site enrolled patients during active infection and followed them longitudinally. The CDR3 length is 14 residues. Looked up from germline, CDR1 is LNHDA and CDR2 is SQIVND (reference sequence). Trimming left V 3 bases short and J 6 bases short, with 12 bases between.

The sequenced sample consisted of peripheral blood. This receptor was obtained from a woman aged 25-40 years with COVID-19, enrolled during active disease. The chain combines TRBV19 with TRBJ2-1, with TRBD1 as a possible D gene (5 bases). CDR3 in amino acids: CASSIQGSLNEQFF. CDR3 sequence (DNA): TGTGCCAGTAGTATTCAGGGTTCACTCAATGAGCAGTTCTTC.